The 4 T cell receptor beta chains given below trace back to one sample, sequenced in a study of cytomegalovirus exposure and HLA in healthy donors. PCR involved 60 Vbeta and 13 Jbeta primers. Produced via immunoSEQ multiplex PCR; TCRdb's table is partial and in-frame only. The sample includes around 130,000 clones, 65% to 85% of them seen just once. Sequenced sample: PBMCs. These receptor sequences come from a man in his fifties in good health and CMV-seronegative.

The CDR3 DNA reads TGTGCCAGCAGGGTTAGCGGGAGCAGCGGGGAGCTGTTTTTT. Translation gives CASRVSGSSGELFF. The rearrangement uses TRBV2 and TRBJ2-2, with TRBD2 matching 9 bases. The ends lost 6 bases at V and 7 bases at J; junction bases unmatched: 6. CDR3 length equals 14 residues. Germline V CDR1 and CDR2: SNHLY, FYNNEI.

The sample holds one count of this clone. V gene TRBV5-1 combines with J gene TRBJ2-7, with 8 bases identical to TRBD2. The J segment lost 3 bases and the V segment lost 4 bases, leaving 6 bases of the junction unmatched. This CDR3 comprises 14 residues. Germline V gene lookup returns CDR1 SGHRS and CDR2 YFSETQ. CDR3 bases: TGCGCCAGCAGCCATCGGGGGGGGCGCTACGAGCAGTACTTC. Translation: CASSHRGGRYEQYF.

J is TRBJ1-1 and V is TRBV5-1, with 9 nucleotides matching TRBD1. The germline V gene encodes CDR1 SGHRS and CDR2 YFSETQ. This CDR3 contains 16 residues. The V gene end was trimmed by 3 bases and the J gene end by 3 bases; junction bases not matched to a gene: 9. CDR3 in amino acids: CASSWDPGQGDTEAFF. DNA for the CDR3: TGCGCCAGCAGCTGGGACCCGGGACAGGGTGACACTGAAGCTTTCTTT.

This clone was found a few times. This chain uses TRBV6-6 with TRBJ1-1; D is unclear. The CDR3 is 14 residues long. Germline CDR1 MNHNY, CDR2 SVGAGI (reference sequence). V shed 0 bases and J shed 1 base, with 6 bases lying between them. The CDR3 loop reads CASSYSAANTEAFF. CDR3 DNA: TGTGCCAGCAGTTACTCGGCCGCGAACACTGAAGCTTTCTTT.